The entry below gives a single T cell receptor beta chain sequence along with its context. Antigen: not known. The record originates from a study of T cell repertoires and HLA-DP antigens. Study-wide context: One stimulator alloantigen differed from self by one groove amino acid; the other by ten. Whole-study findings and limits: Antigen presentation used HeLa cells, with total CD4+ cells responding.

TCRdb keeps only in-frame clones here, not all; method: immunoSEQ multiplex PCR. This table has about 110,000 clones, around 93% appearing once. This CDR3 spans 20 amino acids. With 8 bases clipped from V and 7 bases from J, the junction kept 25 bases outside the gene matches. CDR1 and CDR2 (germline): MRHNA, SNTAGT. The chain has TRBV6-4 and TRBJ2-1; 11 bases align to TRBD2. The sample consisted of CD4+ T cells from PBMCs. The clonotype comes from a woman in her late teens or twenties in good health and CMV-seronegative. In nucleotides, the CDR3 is TGTGCCAGCTTGGTTCAGGGCACTAGCGGGAGTTCAAAGGTCGGGAATGAGCAGTTCTTC. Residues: CASLVQGTSGSSKVGNEQFF.